The clone carrying this TCR beta chain appeared a few times. What it binds is not known. This beta chain is a stray read from a library made for alpha chains; its abundance is not meaningful. Time point of the sample: sample taken at primary tumor resection. There were 72 donors, all of them untreated patients with early-stage non-small cell lung cancer. Material for sequencing was whole RNA from tumor, nontumor lung or frozen PBMC, left unsorted. Trimming removed 0 bases at V and 10 bases at J, with 10 bases between. The CDR3 is made up of 11 amino acids. Germline V lookup: CDR1 DFQATT, CDR2 SNEGSKA (reference sequence). This entry belongs to a study of spatial heterogeneity in lung cancer. On the study more broadly: Tumor-region counts of TCR transcripts tracked strongly with a T cell module score from matched bulk RNA-seq. Study findings and constraints: Expanded intratumoral alpha and beta TCR counts tracked tumor mutation counts.

A single record per CDR3 protein comes from TCRdb applying MiXCR to the 5' RACE reads. The sample has around 20,000 distinct CDR3 sequences, about 6.1% seen once; the top ten hold 10%. The TCR was taken from a female donor with early-stage non-small cell lung cancer. The chain recombines TRBV20-1 with TRBJ2-7; tentatively, D is TRBD2 (5 bases). The sequenced sample was lung tumor tissue, obtained at surgery. The DNA of the CDR3 is TGCAGTGCTAGAGATGGGAGCCCCCAGTACTTC. Amino acid sequence: CSARDGSPQYF.